This TCR beta chain was documented in a study of T cell responses to AZD1222 COVID-19 vaccine. With regard to this clone: Its antigen is undetermined.

The study, taken as a whole, reports: Distributed over spike, vaccine-associated CD4 TCRs predominated at 160-218 and 743-854. Spike-specific TCR breadth and depth rose after two AZD1222 doses.

TCRdb's table, derived via immunoSEQ multiplex PCR, lists solely in-frame clones and lacks some. The sample yields tens of thousands of clones, approximately 89% seen once. The origin of this receptor is an adult who received the AZD1222 COVID-19 vaccine. Material: peripheral blood, obtained 28 days after the second AZD1222 dose.

The CDR3 DNA reads TGTGCCAGCAGCCAAGTACCAGGGTGGAACTATGGCTACACCTTC. It is translated as CASSQVPGWNYGYTF. This chain links TRBV14 with TRBJ1-2, with D maybe TRBD1 (5 bases). Trimming took 1 base from V and 2 from J, leaving 11 bases between them. Germline V gene lookup returns CDR1 SGHDN and CDR2 FVKESK. This CDR3 region has 15 residues.